The source of this TCR beta chain is a study of T cells in Graves' hyperthyroidism and ophthalmopathy. As for the study in general: Peripheral blood was collected at initial diagnosis, before any treatment.

Disease duration was under 3 months in the ophthalmopathy patients, who also had a Clinical Activity Score of at least 3 and a NOSPECS grade of at least 4. Criteria for exclusion of patients were uncontrolled infection, other autoimmune disease, pregnancy or lactation. Clinical symptoms, serum thyroxine and TRAb, thyroid ultrasound and orbital computed tomography were used for the diagnoses. Amplification targeted TCR beta CDR3 regions from RNA transcripts. First-round RT-PCR with HTBI primers amplified the TCR CDR3 region. Via MiXCR, TCRdb re-called the multiplex PCR reads, giving one row per CDR3 protein. The table records about 640,000 distinct CDR3 sequences, roughly 20% of them present only once. V dropped 0 bases and J dropped 12 bases, with 15 bases sitting between them. The CDR3 runs 14 residues. Germline loops: CDR1 MGHDK, CDR2 SYGVNS. This clonotype was detected a few times.

This receptor was taken from a man younger than 45 with Graves' ophthalmopathy. The sequenced sample consisted of blood. This chain connects TRBV25-1 to TRBJ2-1; D ambiguous. In DNA, the CDR3 is TGTGCCAGCAGTGAATATTCGGCGGTGGGGTCGCAGTTCTTC. Protein: CASSEYSAVGSQFF.